These T cell receptor beta chains were read from a single sample in a study of breast tumors, draining lymph nodes, adjacent tissues. TCRdb recomputed calls from the multiplex PCR reads with MiXCR, one row per CDR3 protein. The table lists over 200,000 distinct CDR3 sequences, roughly 30% of them singletons. Specimen: axillary lymph node tissue. Every receptor here comes from a female donor with breast cancer. Some clones in this sample may be carry-over from other donors' samples. Both conserved end residues are part of each CDR3. Fields, in order: clone size, V gene, J gene, D gene, CDR3 DNA, CDR3 protein. The D gene is left open where the match is weak. A clone size is listed for some rows: how often the clone was seen (once, few, many), or a class if it is expanded.

many	TRBV6-6	TRBJ2-3	TRBD1	TGTGCCAGCAGCTACAGGGGGCGCACAGATACGCAGTATTTT	CASSYRGRTDTQYF
NA	TRBV7-8	TRBJ1-2	TRBD1	TGTGCCAGCAGTCCGCGGGACAGGGATAGTGGCTACACCTTC	CASSPRDRDSGYTF
NA	TRBV6-5	TRBJ1-3	TRBD1	TGTGCCAGCAGCGACAGGGGGCAATCTGGAAACACCATATATTTT	CASSDRGQSGNTIYF
many	TRBV20-1	TRBJ2-1	NA	TGCAGTGCTAGTGACAAGACAAATGAGCAGTTCTTC	CSASDKTNEQFF
NA	TRBV30	TRBJ2-1	TRBD2	TGTGCCTGGAGTAGCCTAGCGGGGGATTACAATGAGCAGTTCTTC	CAWSSLAGDYNEQFF
many	TRBV20-1	TRBJ1-5	TRBD1	TGCAGTGCTAGAGGGGGGGGGACAGGGGTGGGGAGTGAGCCCCAGCATTTT	CSARGGGTGVGSEPQHF
NA	TRBV9	TRBJ2-5	TRBD2	TGTGCCAGCAGTGCTAGGAGGGGACTAGCGGGGGAGACCCAGTACTTC	CASSARRGLAGETQYF
many	TRBV11-2	TRBJ2-3	NA	TGTGCCAGCAGCTTATATTACTCTAGGGGTAAAGATACGCAGTATTTT	CASSLYYSRGKDTQYF
many	TRBV12-3/TRBV12-4	TRBJ2-2	TRBD2	TGTGCCAGCAGTCCCCGACTAGCGGGGACCGGGGAGCTGTTTTTT	CASSPRLAGTGELFF
many	TRBV7-3	TRBJ2-5	TRBD2	TGTGCCAGCAGCCCCACGGGACTAGCGGGAGTATCCCAAGAGACCCAGTACTTC	CASSPTGLAGVSQETQYF
once	TRBV30	TRBJ1-1	NA	TGTGCCTGGAGAAGAGTAGAGACCTATGAAGCTTTCTTT	CAWRRVETYEAFF
NA	TRBV7-2	TRBJ1-2	NA	TGTGCCAGCAGGCCAACGGACAGAACCACTGGCTACACCTTC	CASRPTDRTTGYTF
many	TRBV20-1	TRBJ2-7	NA	TGCAGTGCTAGAGATTTCGGGGGCTTGGACGAGCAGTACTTC	CSARDFGGLDEQYF
NA	TRBV20-1	TRBJ2-5	NA	TGCAGTTCGGCCCGCGGCGAGACCCAGTGCTTC	CSSARGETQCF
many	TRBV13	TRBJ2-3	NA	TGTGCCAGCAGCGCCTCGGGAGACCTCCAGTTTTTT	CASSASGDLQFF
few	TRBV9	TRBJ2-1	TRBD2	TGTGCCAGCAGCGTAGCGCGGGATACTAGCGGGAGTCATGAGCAGTTCTTC	CASSVARDTSGSHEQFF
many	TRBV5-1	TRBJ2-2	TRBD2	TGCGCCAGCAGCTCAGGACTAGCGGGACCTCCGGGCACCGGGGAGCTGTTTTTT	CASSSGLAGPPGTGELFF
many	TRBV30	TRBJ2-7	NA	TGTGCCGGCAGGGGGGAGAGCTCCTACGAGCAGTACTTC	CAGRGESSYEQYF